What follows are 19 T cell receptor beta chains derived from one specimen sequenced in a study of cytomegalovirus exposure and HLA in healthy donors (dated by TCRdb to between 2016 and 2019). Receptors were amplified or captured by the immunoSEQ multiplex PCR assay. For the multiplex PCR, a mixture combining 60 forward primers for TCR Vbeta segments and 13 reverse primers for TCR Jbeta segments was used. Not all clones reach the TCRdb copy of this immuneACCESS table, which keeps in-frame sequences only. Checked studies attribute under half of the gap to unresolved V genes and leave the rest unexplained. Within this sample are about 130,000 clones, with about three quarters of them counted one time only. Jointly, the top ten make up around 7% of the sample. The sample taken for sequencing was PBMCs. Receptors were obtained from a man aged 40-49 years in good health and CMV-seropositive.

This clone has a single count. The rearrangement joins TRBV28 to TRBJ2-1; 13 bases are shared with TRBD2. V was clipped by 4 bases and J by 9 bases; unmatched bases: 6. In germline, CDR1 is MDHEN, CDR2 SYDVKM. The CDR3 runs to 15 residues. CDR3 DNA: TGTGCCAGCAGTTATGGACTAGCGGGAGCGGTTGAGCAGTTCTTC. As protein: CASSYGLAGAVEQFF.

This clone has just one count. The rearrangement uses TRBV18 and TRBJ1-3, with 7 bases matching TRBD1. This CDR3 is built from 12 residues. CDR1 is KGHSH, CDR2 LQKENI, per germline. Germline trimming cut 4 bases from V and 11 bases from J; bases unmatched to any gene: 5. The CDR3: CASSRDSQSIYF. DNA for the CDR3: TGTGCCAGCTCACGGGACAGCCAGTCCATATATTTT.

J is TRBJ1-4 and V is TRBV5-6, with no clear D. V lost 4 bases and J lost 5, with 15 bases in between. Germline CDR1 and CDR2: SGHDT and YYEEEE. The CDR3 sequence is 15 residues long. CDR3 sequence reads: CASSPGGWQNEKLFF. DNA for the CDR3: TGTGCCAGCAGCCCGGGTGGGTGGCAGAATGAAAAACTGTTTTTT. The whole variable domain, remainder taken from reference TRBV5-6 and TRBJ1-4, is DAGVTQSPTHLIKTRGQQVTLRCSPKSGHDTVSWYQQALGQGPQFIFQYYEEEERQRGNFPDRFSGHQFPNYSSELNVNALLLGDSALYLCASSPGGWQNEKLFFGSGTQLSVL.

The chain has TRBV6-1 and TRBJ1-1; no reliable D call. The CDR3 extends over 14 amino acids. V was cut by 5 bases and J by 1 base, with 11 bases left in between. The germline gives CDR1 MNHNS, CDR2 SASEGT. Here the CDR3 DNA reads TGTGCCAGCAGTCCCGGACTGACGAACACTGAAGCTTTCTTT. It specifies CASSPGLTNTEAFF.

This sequence joins TRBV5-6 and TRBJ2-1, with no clear D. Trimming removed 4 bases at V and 4 bases at J, with 18 bases between. This CDR3 spans 16 amino acids. CDR1 is SGHDT and CDR2 is YYEEEE in the germline V gene. DNA of the CDR3: TGTGCCAGCAGCGGGTCTAGGCCCGAAGGTTACAATGAGCAGTTCTTC. Translating gives CASSGSRPEGYNEQFF.

This clone has only a few counts. The V and J genes are TRBV9 and TRBJ1-1, with D tentatively TRBD1 (5 bases). CDR3 length equals 14 residues. The V gene's germline CDR1 is SGDLS and CDR2 YYNGEE. Between the trimmed V and J ends, which lost 0 bases and 10 bases, there was a span of 16 bases. CDR3 DNA sequence: TGTGCCAGCAGCGTAGACGGAGGGGACGGCGGAGCTTTCTTT. Residues: CASSVDGGDGGAFF. The full variable domain, rest sourced from reference TRBV9 and TRBJ1-1, is DSGVTQTPKHLITATGQRVTLRCSPRSGDLSVYWYQQSLDQGLQFLIQYYNGEERAKGNILERFSAQQFPDLHSELNLSSLELGDSALYFCASSVDGGDGGAFFGQGTRLTVV.

The rearrangement uses TRBV6-5 and TRBJ1-2; D is ambiguous. The CDR3 totals 13 residues. V was shortened by 3 bases and J by 2 bases, with 7 bases between the two germline ends. CDR1 MNHEY and CDR2 SVGAGI come from the germline V gene. CDR3 DNA sequence: TGTGCCAGCAGTTATACGGGGAACTATGGCTACACCTTC. It is translated as CASSYTGNYGYTF.

Sample share makes this clone medium-sized. The rearrangement joins TRBV28 to TRBJ1-4, with D possibly matching TRBD1 (5 bases). The CDR3 contains 16 residues. Trimming took 3 bases from V and 0 from J, leaving 11 bases between them. Looked up from germline, CDR1 is MDHEN and CDR2 is SYDVKM. The CDR3 bases are TGTGCCAGCAGTTTGGGGGGGTCGGCAACTAATGAAAAACTGTTTTTT. It is translated as CASSLGGSATNEKLFF.

The chain is built from TRBV11-1 and TRBJ1-1, with a tentative D call TRBD1 (6 bases). This CDR3 has 15 amino acids. The V and J ends lost 2 bases and 0 bases respectively, with 10 bases between them. The V gene's germline CDR1 is SGHAT and CDR2 FQDESV (reference sequence). DNA of the CDR3: TGTGCCAGCAGCTTAAATGACAGGATGAACACTGAAGCTTTCTTT. Protein: CASSLNDRMNTEAFF. Combining the CDR3 with reference TRBV11-1 and TRBJ1-1 gives the whole variable domain EAEVAQSPRYKITEKSQAVAFWCDPISGHATLYWYRQILGQGPELLVQFQDESVVDDSQLPKDRFSAERLKGVDSTLKIQPAELGDSAMYLCASSLNDRMNTEAFFGQGTRLTVV.

This rearrangement joins TRBV28 to TRBJ1-6; the D gene is possibly TRBD1 (5 bases). With 5 bases removed from V and 6 bases from J, the gap between germline ends came to 11 bases. CDR3 size: 14 residues. Germline V gene data show CDR1 as MDHEN and CDR2 as SYDVKM. The CDR3 loop is CASSPTQGNSPLHF. In DNA, the CDR3 is TGTGCCAGCAGTCCTACCCAGGGTAATTCACCCCTCCACTTT. Full variable domain (missing parts from reference TRBV28 and TRBJ1-6): DVKVTQSSRYLVKRTGEKVFLECVQDMDHENMFWYRQDPGLGLRLIYFSYDVKMKEKGDIPEGYSVSREKKERFSLILESASTNQTSMYLCASSPTQGNSPLHFGNGTRLTVT.

The genes are TRBV19 and TRBJ1-6; the D is unclear. Germline V gives CDR1 LNHDA, CDR2 SQIVND (reference sequence). V was shortened by 5 bases and J by 9 bases, with 8 bases between the two germline ends. This CDR3 has 12 residues. CDR3 region: CASSYGGSPLHF. The CDR3 bases are TGTGCCAGTAGTTACGGCGGTTCACCCCTCCACTTT. Full variable domain (missing parts from reference TRBV19 and TRBJ1-6): DGGITQSPKYLFRKEGQNVTLSCEQNLNHDAMYWYRQDPGQGLRLIYYSQIVNDFQKGDIAEGYSVSREKKESFPLTVTSAQKNPTAFYLCASSYGGSPLHFGNGTRLTVT.

This clone was seen a few times. V usage is TRBV28 and J usage is TRBJ2-2; 7 nucleotides match TRBD1. There are 16 residues in the CDR3. Germline loops: CDR1 MDHEN, CDR2 SYDVKM. The junction had 3 bases not matched to a gene; V was cut back by 2 bases and J by 0 bases. The CDR3 coding sequence is TGTGCCAGCAGTTTACTACAGGGGTCGAACACCGGGGAGCTGTTTTTT. It yields the protein CASSLLQGSNTGELFF.

This rearrangement joins TRBV7-9 to TRBJ2-5; 8 positions match TRBD2. Trimming removed 2 bases from V and 5 bases from J; junction bases left unmatched: 4. The CDR3 runs 14 residues. CDR1 is SEHNR, CDR2 FQNEAQ, per germline (reference sequence). CDR3 residues: CASSLSGGAETQYF. CDR3 DNA: TGTGCCAGCAGCTTATCCGGGGGGGCCGAGACCCAGTACTTC.

The chain employs TRBV13 and TRBJ2-7, with D possibly TRBD2 on 5 matching bases. Between the trimmed V and J ends, which lost 5 bases and 5 bases, there was a span of 16 bases. The CDR3 loop spans 14 amino acids. Germline assignment: CDR1 PRHDT and CDR2 FYEKMQ (reference sequence). The CDR3 nucleotides read TGTGCCAGCAGCCTACGGGGAAGCCTCCACGAGCAGTACTTC. The encoded protein is CASSLRGSLHEQYF.

This sequence joins TRBV28 and TRBJ2-7, with D unclear. The CDR3 runs 12 residues. The germline V and J ends were trimmed by 6 bases and 6 bases, with 12 bases remaining between them. Germline-derived CDR1 and CDR2 are MDHEN and SYDVKM. The CDR3 reads CASRPTSGEQYF. The CDR3 DNA sequence: TGTGCCAGCAGGCCTACCTCAGGCGAGCAGTACTTC.

This clone was seen more than once but under ten times. This chain joins TRBV6-1 and TRBJ2-1; 10 nucleotides align to TRBD1. The V gene end was trimmed by 5 bases and the J gene end by 12 bases; junction bases not matched to a gene: 10. The CDR3 runs to 14 residues. Germline V gives CDR1 MNHNS, CDR2 SASEGT. CDR3 bases: TGTGCCAGCAGTACCCGGGACAGGGGTTCCAGGCAGTTCTTC. Amino acid sequence: CASSTRDRGSRQFF.

This clone was detected only a few times. This sequence joins TRBV6-5 and TRBJ1-1; the match to TRBD1 covers 9 bases. Germline CDR1 is MNHEY and CDR2 is SVGAGI. V lost 5 bases, J lost 1 base, and 2 bases stayed unmatched. The CDR3 sequence is 14 residues long. CDR3 protein: CASSPGQGNTEAFF. The CDR3 coding sequence is TGTGCCAGCAGTCCGGGACAGGGGAACACTGAAGCTTTCTTT.

The V call is TRBV27, the J call TRBJ1-5; D is unclear. Trimming removed 5 bases from V and 0 bases from J, with 8 bases in between. The CDR3 loop spans 14 amino acids. The germline V gene encodes CDR1 MNHEY and CDR2 SMNVEV (reference sequence). This CDR3 is CASSRGVSNQPQHF. The CDR3 DNA is TGTGCCAGCAGTCGTGGAGTTAGCAATCAGCCCCAGCATTTT.

This chain joins TRBV19 and TRBJ2-5; 8 bases are a match to TRBD1. Germline V gene sequence: CDR1 LNHDA, CDR2 SQIVND (reference sequence). The CDR3 length is 14 residues. V dropped 8 bases and J dropped 4; count of bases not matched to a gene: 9. The CDR3 protein is CASASGTGGETQYF. CDR3 sequence (DNA): TGTGCCAGTGCCTCCGGGACAGGAGGAGAGACCCAGTACTTC.